This T cell receptor (beta chain) was recorded in a study of cytomegalovirus exposure and HLA in healthy donors. The study, taken as a whole, reports: The study recorded some 160 TCR beta chains that were cytomegalovirus-associated. In a later analysis, V- and J-gene trimming of beta chains associated with a DCLRE1C missense variant, replicated independently. Across donors, most TCRs were seen rarely, yet some public ones were widespread.

Germline V CDR1 and CDR2: SGDLS, YYNGEE. The CDR3 consists of 14 residues. V lost 2 bases to trimming and J lost 1 base, with 9 bases between them. PCR primers comprised 60 Vbeta and 13 Jbeta primers. Some clones are missing from TCRdb's copy, which holds only in-frame ones; the method was immunoSEQ multiplex PCR. The data hold approximately 150,000 clones, with about 76% observed a single time. As to this clone: The target antigen is unknown.

This rearrangement joins TRBV9 to TRBJ1-2, with D uncertain. The receptor comes from a woman aged 40 to 50 in good health and CMV-seropositive. The sample was PBMCs. DNA of the CDR3: TGTGCCAGCAGCGTCACCCAGATTAACTATGGCTACACCTTC. It specifies CASSVTQINYGYTF.